What follows describes a single TCR beta chain. All enrollees were roughly 18 to 89 years old and from under 25 US areas. V gave up 6 bases and J gave up 2 bases; unmatched junction bases: 6. CDR3 length equals 14 residues. CDR1 is LNHNV, CDR2 YYDKDF, per germline (reference sequence). Sequencing used immunoSEQ multiplex PCR; TCRdb keeps in-frame clones, though not all of them. In the table there are about 400,000 clones, around 90% of which are singletons. The data were obtained in a study of blood T cell repertoires in COVID-19. About the study: Samples of COVID-19 (acute and convalescent) were obtained from the United States, Italy and Spain.

The sample comprised PBMCs or T cells enriched from blood (not recorded which). The clonotype was recovered from a woman aged 18 to 35 with acute COVID-19. This chain connects TRBV15 to TRBJ1-1; 7 bases match TRBD1. The CDR3 sequence is CATRTGSLNTEAFF. In DNA, the CDR3 is TGTGCCACCAGGACAGGGTCGCTTAACACTGAAGCTTTCTTT.